These T cell receptor beta chains were read from a single sample in a study of T-cell reconstitution after alpha-beta-depleted transplantation in children. TCRdb used MiXCR to reprocess the PCR reads, holding one entry per CDR3 protein. The sample has roughly 200,000 distinct CDR3 sequences, approximately 11% seen once. The material sequenced was PBMCs, taken before TCRalphabeta/CD19-depleted stem cell transplant. These receptors were obtained from a child less than two years old with acute myeloid leukemia, due to receive a stem cell transplant. Each CDR3 is given with its conserved first and last residue.

v_call: TRBV14; cdr3_aa: CASSQFLTGELFF
v_call: TRBV6-2/TRBV6-3; cdr3_aa: CASSSGLAGEPYTDTQYF
v_call: TRBV5-1; cdr3_aa: CASSLDPGQPQHF
v_call: TRBV29-1; cdr3_aa: CSVAGFGGWDTQYF
v_call: TRBV11-1; cdr3_aa: CASSADIQETQYF
v_call: TRBV7-2; cdr3_aa: CASSLPMGVGKAFF
v_call: TRBV10-3; cdr3_aa: CAISESGTAGANILTF
v_call: TRBV5-1; cdr3_aa: CASSPGLAGDEQFF
v_call: TRBV12-3/TRBV12-4; cdr3_aa: CASSWTGGAKNIQYF
v_call: TRBV6-1; cdr3_aa: CASSAAVLATEAFF
v_call: TRBV20-1; cdr3_aa: CSAKDKPNTGELFF
v_call: TRBV2; cdr3_aa: CARQGMNTEAFF
v_call: TRBV19; cdr3_aa: CASSPRTSGRETQYF
v_call: TRBV5-1; cdr3_aa: CASSSGGGANEQFF
v_call: TRBV5-1; cdr3_aa: CASSPVVRSYEQYF
v_call: TRBV6-1; cdr3_aa: CASKKGLAANTGELFF
v_call: TRBV7-9; cdr3_aa: CASSVGGTGELFF
v_call: TRBV18; cdr3_aa: CASLPGLPKDTQYF
v_call: TRBV3-1; cdr3_aa: CASSRTLRTDTQYF
v_call: TRBV12-3/TRBV12-4; cdr3_aa: CASNSLRGGGTDTQYF
v_call: TRBV28; cdr3_aa: CASSPLWGIGVRVNSPLHF
v_call: TRBV29-1; cdr3_aa: CSVGLAGTFSSYEQYF
v_call: TRBV5-1; cdr3_aa: CASSLIWGGGYEQYF
v_call: TRBV12-3/TRBV12-4; cdr3_aa: CASKTSGGAGGELFF
v_call: TRBV9; cdr3_aa: CASSVAFPASPYEQYF
v_call: TRBV7-2; cdr3_aa: CASSSTGDYQPQHF
v_call: TRBV27; cdr3_aa: CASSFRAGYEAFF
v_call: TRBV3-1; cdr3_aa: CASSRSTGSGGYTF
v_call: TRBV20-1; cdr3_aa: CSARAQGANTGELFF
v_call: TRBV7-9; cdr3_aa: CASSLMGSGANVLTF
v_call: TRBV7-2; cdr3_aa: CASSLEVLAAYEQYF
v_call: TRBV21-1; cdr3_aa: CASSNRQETQYF
v_call: TRBV6-1; cdr3_aa: CASSRGPGNQPQHF